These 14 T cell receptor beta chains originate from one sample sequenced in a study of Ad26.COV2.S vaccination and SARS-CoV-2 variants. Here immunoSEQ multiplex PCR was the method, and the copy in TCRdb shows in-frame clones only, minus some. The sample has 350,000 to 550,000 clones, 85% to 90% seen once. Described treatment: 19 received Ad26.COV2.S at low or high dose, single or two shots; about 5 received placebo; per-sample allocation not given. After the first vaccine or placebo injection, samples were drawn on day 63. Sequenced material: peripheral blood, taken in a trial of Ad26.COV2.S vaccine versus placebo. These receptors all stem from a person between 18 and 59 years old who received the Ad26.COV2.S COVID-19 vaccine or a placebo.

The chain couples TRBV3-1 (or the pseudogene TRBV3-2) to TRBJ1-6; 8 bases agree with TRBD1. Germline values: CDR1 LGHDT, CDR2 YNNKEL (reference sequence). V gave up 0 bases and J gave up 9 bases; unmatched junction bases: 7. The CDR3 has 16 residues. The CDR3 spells CASSQEDRDDVSPLHF. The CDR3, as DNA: TGTGCCAGCAGCCAAGAGGACAGGGATGATGTTTCACCCCTCCACTTT.

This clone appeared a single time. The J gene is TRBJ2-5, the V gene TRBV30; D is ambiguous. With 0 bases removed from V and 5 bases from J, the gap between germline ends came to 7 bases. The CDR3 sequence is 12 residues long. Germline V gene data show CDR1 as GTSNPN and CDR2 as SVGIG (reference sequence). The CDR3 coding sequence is TGTGCCTGGAGTGTACGGCGGGAGACCCAGTACTTC. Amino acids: CAWSVRRETQYF.

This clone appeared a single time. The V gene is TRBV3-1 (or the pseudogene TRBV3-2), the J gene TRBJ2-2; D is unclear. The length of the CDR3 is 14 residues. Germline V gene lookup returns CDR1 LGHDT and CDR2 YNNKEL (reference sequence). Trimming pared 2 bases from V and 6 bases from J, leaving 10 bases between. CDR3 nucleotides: TGTGCCAGCAGCCAATCTCCCCGACCCGGGGAGCTGTTTTTT. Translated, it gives CASSQSPRPGELFF.

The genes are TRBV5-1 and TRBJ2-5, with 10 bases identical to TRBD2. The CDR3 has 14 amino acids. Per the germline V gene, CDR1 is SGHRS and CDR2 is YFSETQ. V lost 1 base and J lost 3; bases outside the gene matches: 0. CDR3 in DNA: TGCGCCAGCAGCTTGACTAGCGGGAAAGAGACCCAGTACTTC. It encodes CASSLTSGKETQYF.

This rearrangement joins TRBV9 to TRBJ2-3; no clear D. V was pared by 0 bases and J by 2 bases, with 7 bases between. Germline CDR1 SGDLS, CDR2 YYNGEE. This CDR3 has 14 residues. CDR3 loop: CASSVEHSTDTQYF. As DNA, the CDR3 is TGTGCCAGCAGCGTAGAGCACTCCACAGATACGCAGTATTTT.

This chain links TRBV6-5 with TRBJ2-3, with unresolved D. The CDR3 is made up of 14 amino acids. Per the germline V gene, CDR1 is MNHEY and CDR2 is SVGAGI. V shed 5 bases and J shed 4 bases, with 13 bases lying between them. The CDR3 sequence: CASSPSVGSDTQYF. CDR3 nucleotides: TGTGCCAGCAGTCCCTCTGTGGGATCAGATACGCAGTATTTT.

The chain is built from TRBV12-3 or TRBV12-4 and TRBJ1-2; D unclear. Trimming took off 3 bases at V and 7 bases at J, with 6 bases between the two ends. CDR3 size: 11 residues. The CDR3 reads CASSLTGGYTF. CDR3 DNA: TGTGCCAGCAGTTTGACCGGTGGCTACACCTTC.

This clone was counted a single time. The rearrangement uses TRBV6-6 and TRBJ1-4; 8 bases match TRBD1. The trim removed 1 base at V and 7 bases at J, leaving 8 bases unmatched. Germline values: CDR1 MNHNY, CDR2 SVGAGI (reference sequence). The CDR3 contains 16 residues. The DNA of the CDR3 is TGTGCCAGCAGTTACTTGGACAGGGAAGGTTCTGAAAAACTGTTTTTT. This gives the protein CASSYLDREGSEKLFF.

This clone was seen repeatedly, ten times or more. The CDR3 coding sequence is TGTGCCAGCAGCTATGGGGTGAGGGTGTCAAACACCATATATTTT. It yields the protein CASSYGVRVSNTIYF. The chain recombines TRBV7-9 with TRBJ1-3; D is unclear. Germline V gene data show CDR1 as SEHNR and CDR2 as FQNEAQ (reference sequence). Trimming removed 4 bases from V and 6 bases from J, with 16 bases in between. There are 15 residues in the CDR3.

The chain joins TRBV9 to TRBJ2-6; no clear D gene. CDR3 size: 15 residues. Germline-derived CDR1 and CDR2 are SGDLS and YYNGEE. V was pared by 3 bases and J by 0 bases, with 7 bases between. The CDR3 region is CASSAQFSGANVLTF. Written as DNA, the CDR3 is TGTGCCAGCAGCGCACAATTCTCTGGGGCCAACGTCCTGACTTTC. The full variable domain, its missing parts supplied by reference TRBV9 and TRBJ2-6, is DSGVTQTPKHLITATGQRVTLRCSPRSGDLSVYWYQQSLDQGLQFLIQYYNGEERAKGNILERFSAQQFPDLHSELNLSSLELGDSALYFCASSAQFSGANVLTFGAGSRLTVL.

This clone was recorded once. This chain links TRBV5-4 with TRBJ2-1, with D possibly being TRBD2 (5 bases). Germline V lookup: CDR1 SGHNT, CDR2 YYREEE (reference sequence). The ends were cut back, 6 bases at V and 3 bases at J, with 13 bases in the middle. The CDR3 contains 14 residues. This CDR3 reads CASTFEGYYNEQFF. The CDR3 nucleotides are TGTGCCAGCACCTTCGAGGGTTACTACAATGAGCAGTTCTTC.

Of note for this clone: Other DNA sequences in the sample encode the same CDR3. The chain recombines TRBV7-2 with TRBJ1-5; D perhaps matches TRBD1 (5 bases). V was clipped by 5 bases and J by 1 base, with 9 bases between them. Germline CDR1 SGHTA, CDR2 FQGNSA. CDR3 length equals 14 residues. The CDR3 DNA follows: TGTGCCAGCAGCCCCGACAGAAGCAATCAGCCCCAGCATTTT. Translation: CASSPDRSNQPQHF. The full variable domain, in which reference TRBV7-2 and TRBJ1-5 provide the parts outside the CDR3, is GAGVSQSPSNKVTEKGKDVELRCDPISGHTALYWYRQSLGQGLEFLIYFQGNSAPDKSGLPSDRFSAERTGGSVSTLTIQRTQQEDSAVYLCASSPDRSNQPQHFGDGTRLSIL.

CDR3 sequence (DNA): TGTGCCAGCAGCCAAGATCGTCCGAGCTACGGCAATGAGCAGTTCTTC. It yields the protein CASSQDRPSYGNEQFF. The chain employs TRBV4-2 and TRBJ2-1, with no clear D. The CDR3 is 16 amino acids. Germline V gives CDR1 LGHNA, CDR2 YNFKEQ. V was shortened by 0 bases and J by 6 bases, with 15 bases between the two germline ends.

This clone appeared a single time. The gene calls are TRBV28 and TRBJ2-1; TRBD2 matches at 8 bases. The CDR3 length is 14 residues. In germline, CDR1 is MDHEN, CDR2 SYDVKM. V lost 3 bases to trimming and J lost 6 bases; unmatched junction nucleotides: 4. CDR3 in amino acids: CASSLTSEANEQFF. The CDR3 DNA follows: TGTGCCAGCAGTTTGACTAGCGAAGCCAATGAGCAGTTCTTC.